The clone carrying this T cell receptor beta chain came up a few times. The antigen remains unidentified. These data originate in a study of T-cell reconstitution after alpha-beta-depleted transplantation in children. General study findings and limits: Surviving thymic progenitors and recipient T cells were the source of high TCRbeta diversity at day 60 in some patients. Alpha-beta T cells about two months after transplant reportedly derived from several hundred expanded graft clones. When one year had passed after transplant, most T-cell counts and diversity came from newly produced T cells.

Preparation of the TCRbeta library involved a method that used unique molecular identifiers. TCRdb recomputed calls from the PCR reads with MiXCR, one row per CDR3 protein. The table includes approximately 800,000 distinct CDR3 sequences, 16% detected once. The CDR3 has 16 residues. Trimming took off 1 base at V and 2 bases at J, with 15 bases between the two ends. Germline-derived CDR1 and CDR2 are DFQATT and SNEGSKA (reference sequence). The sample here was PBMCs, mostly from graft donor cells, taken 360 days after TCRalphabeta/CD19-depleted stem cell transplant. This clonotype was sampled from a male patient aged 10-17 years who had a stem cell transplant for acute lymphoblastic leukemia, so the T cells may come from the graft donor. This rearrangement joins TRBV20-1 to TRBJ1-5; D gene uncertain. CDR3 in amino acids: CSARGIGSVGNQPQHF. The CDR3 nucleotides read TGCAGTGCTAGAGGCATCGGATCTGTCGGCAATCAGCCCCAGCATTTT.